One and the same sample provided the 15 T cell receptor beta chains below, sequenced in a study of T-cell memory formation after mild COVID-19 (dated by TCRdb to about 2021). The protocol used for the library was 5' RACE. Sequencing was performed on an Illumina NovaSeq 6000. TCRdb cleaned the public reads at Q25 with fastp, built clones with MiXCR and kept in-frame beta chains. CDR3 protein duplicates are merged, each entry listing the most common genes and DNA. For this sample there are around 140,000 distinct CDR3 sequences; around 25% appear just once. The ten largest make up roughly 24% of the sample. Sequencing was performed on PBMCs or a T cell subset sorted from them (not recorded which). The receptors here all came from an adult woman who had mild COVID-19 (a few samples of this study predate the infection). The sample titles of this study are shuffled in the database, so cell type and time point are left out; the donor was told from shared clones.

This clonotype was seen a handful of times. J is TRBJ2-1 and V is TRBV7-6; 10 bases agree with TRBD1. CDR1 is SGHVS, CDR2 FNYEAQ, per germline. The V gene end was trimmed by 4 bases and the J gene end by 6 bases; junction bases not matched to a gene: 9. This CDR3 region has 16 residues. This chain's CDR3 is CASSSLSGQGINEQFF. The CDR3 DNA reads TGTGCCAGCAGCTCCCTCTCGGGACAGGGGATCAATGAGCAGTTCTTC.

This clonotype was recorded a few times. The chain carries TRBV5-4 and TRBJ2-3, with a possible D match to TRBD1 (5 bases). V shed 0 bases and J shed 6 bases, with 14 bases lying between them. Germline V gene sequence: CDR1 SGHNT, CDR2 YYREEE (reference sequence). The CDR3 totals 15 residues. The CDR3 reads CASSLARQGPDTQYF. The CDR3 nucleotides read TGTGCCAGCAGCTTGGCCAGGCAGGGCCCCGATACGCAGTATTTT.

The rearrangement joins TRBV7-2 to TRBJ2-3; D is ambiguous. The V gene's germline CDR1 is SGHTA and CDR2 FQGNSA. V was shortened by 5 bases and J by 5 bases, with 20 bases between the two germline ends. This CDR3 has 16 amino acids. The CDR3 nucleotides are TGTGCCAGCAGCCGCCCCGGTTGGGTTTTGGGAGATACGCAGTATTTT. This sequence encodes CASSRPGWVLGDTQYF.

The CDR3 is CASSPGQGGTEAFF. The CDR3 DNA is TGTGCCAGCAGTCCGGGACAGGGAGGCACTGAAGCTTTCTTT. This chain links TRBV6-5 with TRBJ1-1; 9 nucleotides agree with TRBD1. J was trimmed by 4 bases and V by 5 bases; bases with no gene match: 5. The CDR3 covers 14 residues. Germline V gives CDR1 MNHEY, CDR2 SVGAGI.

J is TRBJ2-5 and V is TRBV29-1, with D hard to call. CDR1 and CDR2 (germline): SQVTM, ANQGSEA. The CDR3 loop spans 14 amino acids. Trimming removed 0 bases at V and 3 bases at J, with 11 bases between. The CDR3 DNA follows: TGCAGCGTTGAAGATCTGGACCGAGAAGAGACCCAGTACTTC. Translation gives CSVEDLDREETQYF. Using reference TRBV29-1 and TRBJ2-5 for the parts outside the CDR3, the full variable domain is SAVISQKPSRDICQRGTSLTIQCQVDSQVTMMFWYRQQPGQSLTLIATANQGSEATYESGFVIDKFPISRPNLTFSTLTVSNMSPEDSSIYLCSVEDLDREETQYFGPGTRLLVL.

In its sample, this clonotype was seen a few times. The chain uses TRBV4-2 and TRBJ2-3; D is perhaps TRBD1 or TRBD2 (6 bases each). V was clipped by 1 base and J by 4 bases, with 24 bases between them. Germline V gene data show CDR1 as LGHNA and CDR2 as YNFKEQ. The CDR3 runs to 19 residues. The CDR3 loop is CASSQGRPYGRGGADTQYF. The CDR3 nucleotides read TGTGCCAGCAGCCAAGGACGCCCTTATGGCAGGGGAGGCGCAGATACGCAGTATTTT.

The DNA of the CDR3 is TGTGCCAGCAGCCAAGAGAACTTCGCGGGGTCCTACGAGCAGTACTTC. Translating gives CASSQENFAGSYEQYF. This chain joins TRBV4-2 and TRBJ2-7; possible D gene TRBD2, 6 bases. V lost 0 bases, J lost 1 base, and 13 bases lay in between. The CDR3 extends over 16 amino acids. Germline V gene sequence: CDR1 LGHNA, CDR2 YNFKEQ.

This clonotype was found a few times. The V gene is TRBV20-1, the J gene TRBJ2-7; the match to TRBD2 covers 7 bases. Germline-derived CDR1 and CDR2 are DFQATT and SNEGSKA (reference sequence). This CDR3 contains 14 residues. The V gene end was trimmed by 0 bases and the J gene end by 6 bases; junction bases not matched to a gene: 8. The DNA for the CDR3 is TGCAGTGCTAGAGAGGGGCGGGAGTACTCCGAGCAGTACTTC. Translation gives CSAREGREYSEQYF.

This clonotype was seen more than once but under ten times. In DNA form, the CDR3 reads TGCAGTGCTAGTCTTTGGGAGGGGAGGGCAGATACGCAGTATTTT. Amino acids: CSASLWEGRADTQYF. The chain couples TRBV20-1 to TRBJ2-3; 7 nucleotides agree with TRBD2. Germline values: CDR1 DFQATT, CDR2 SNEGSKA (reference sequence). V trimming: 3 bases; J trimming: 4 bases; junction bases outside the gene matches: 10. The CDR3 length is 15 residues.

The genes are TRBV12-3 or TRBV12-4 and TRBJ1-4; 7 bases are a match to TRBD1. The CDR3 totals 15 residues. With 5 bases clipped from V and 8 bases from J, the junction kept 11 bases outside the gene matches. The chain's CDR3 is CASSHTQGNLEKLFF. The CDR3 bases are TGTGCCAGCAGTCATACACAGGGGAACCTCGAAAAACTGTTTTTT.

This clonotype was detected a few times. The chain has TRBV7-6 and TRBJ2-5, with D tentatively TRBD1 or TRBD2 (6 bases each). V was clipped by 5 bases and J by 1 base, with 20 bases between them. The CDR3 is made up of 17 amino acids. Looked up from germline, CDR1 is SGHVS and CDR2 is FNYEAQ. CDR3 protein: CASSPLPLRGGQETQYF. CDR3 in DNA: TGTGCCAGCAGCCCCTTACCTCTCAGGGGAGGCCAAGAGACCCAGTACTTC.

This clonotype was seen a few times. The V and J genes are TRBV7-9 and TRBJ1-1; the D is unclear. V was shortened by 4 bases and J by 1 base, with 16 bases between the two germline ends. CDR3 length: 16 amino acids. CDR1 SEHNR and CDR2 FQNEAQ come from the germline V gene (reference sequence). The CDR3 is CASSWRTAEENTEAFF. The CDR3 DNA is TGTGCCAGCAGCTGGAGGACGGCGGAGGAGAACACTGAAGCTTTCTTT.

This chain links TRBV7-9 with TRBJ1-2; possible D gene TRBD1, 6 bases. Germline V gene data show CDR1 as SEHNR and CDR2 as FQNEAQ (reference sequence). The CDR3 is made up of 16 amino acids. Trimming left V 5 bases short and J 2 bases short, with 18 bases between. In nucleotides, the CDR3 is TGTGCCAGCAGCCTAACGACAGGCTCCGTCAACTATGGCTACACCTTC. Translating gives CASSLTTGSVNYGYTF.

This clonotype was counted between two and nine times. The chain links TRBV2 to TRBJ2-6; 12 nucleotides agree with TRBD1. The CDR3 is 17 residues long. V lost 3 bases to trimming and J lost 4 bases; unmatched junction nucleotides: 4. The V gene's germline CDR1 is SNHLY and CDR2 FYNNEI. The CDR3 DNA sequence: TGTGCCAGCAGTGAGGGACAGGGGGCGATGGGGGCCAACGTCCTGACTTTC. Protein: CASSEGQGAMGANVLTF.

V usage is TRBV5-1 and J usage is TRBJ1-4; 10 nucleotides match TRBD1. The length of the CDR3 is 19 residues. CDR1 and CDR2 (germline): SGHRS, YFSETQ. The junction had 10 bases not matched to a gene; V was cut back by 2 bases and J by 0 bases. The CDR3 coding sequence is TGCGCCAGCAGCTTTAGTGGGACAGGGGAAATCGCAACTAATGAAAAACTGTTTTTT. It encodes CASSFSGTGEIATNEKLFF.